Detailed here is one TCR beta chain. The data stem from a study of blood T cells in healthy people across ages. The authors ran a second PCR of about 6 to 11 cycles using a sample-barcoded 5' primer and a J-beta primer mix. One entry per CDR3 protein results from TCRdb running MiXCR on the 5' RACE reads. The data contain 1.5 million or so distinct CDR3 sequences, approximately 42% of them singletons. The CDR3 has 14 residues. V lost 5 bases and J lost 4; bases outside the gene matches: 6. This TCR was recovered from a woman in her late teens or twenties in good health. The sequencing sample was made of blood. The V and J genes are TRBV12-3 or TRBV12-4 and TRBJ2-5; 8 bases align to TRBD1. The CDR3 DNA reads TGTGCCAGCAGTACTGGGACAGGACCAGAGACCCAGTACTTC. It specifies CASSTGTGPETQYF.